Presented here are 32 T cell receptor beta chains from one specimen sequenced in a study of response to subunit inactivated influenza vaccine. TCRdb passed the RT-PCR reads through MiXCR, listing each CDR3 protein once. The sample lists roughly 190,000 distinct CDR3 sequences, around 15% seen once, with approximately 25% in the top ten. The sequencing here drew on CD8+ T cells sorted from PBMCs, taken 5 to 6 days after vaccination. The receptors were gathered from a man in his fifties or sixties who received an inactivated influenza vaccine.

This clonotype has more than one count but fewer than ten. This sequence joins TRBV6-1 and TRBJ2-1; the match to TRBD1 covers 7 bases. The V and J ends lost 6 bases and 2 bases, in that order; junction bases with no gene match: 19. The CDR3 runs 19 residues. Per germline, CDR1 MNHNS and CDR2 SASEGT. The CDR3 nucleotides are TGTGCCAGCAGCCTAAGGGACAGCTCGACCAGAACTACCTACAATGAGCAGTTCTTC. Translation gives CASSLRDSSTRTTYNEQFF.

This clonotype was recorded a few times. The V call is TRBV4-3, the J call TRBJ2-1, with TRBD1 identical over 10 bases. The CDR3 length is 15 residues. Losses at the gene ends were 0 bases for V and 10 bases for J; bases not matched to a gene: 6. Per the germline V gene, CDR1 is LGHNA and CDR2 is YSLEER. CDR3 in amino acids: CASSQDGTGVDEQFF. CDR3 sequence (DNA): TGCGCCAGCAGCCAAGACGGGACAGGGGTCGACGAGCAGTTCTTC.

The gene calls are TRBV15 and TRBJ2-2, with 10 bases lining up with TRBD2. The V gene end was trimmed by 0 bases and the J gene end by 7 bases; junction bases not matched to a gene: 11. Germline lookup yields CDR1 LNHNV and CDR2 YYDKDF (reference sequence). The CDR3 is 18 residues long. As DNA, the CDR3 is TGTGCCACCAGCAGAGACAGCGGGAGGGCCCTCGAGGGCGGGGAGCTGTTTTTT. Translated, it gives CATSRDSGRALEGGELFF.

This clonotype has more than one count but fewer than ten. This chain joins TRBV6-5 and TRBJ1-2; unclear D gene. Germline V gives CDR1 MNHEY, CDR2 SVGAGI. Trimming cost V 2 bases and J 4 bases, with 8 bases left between them. CDR3 length: 13 amino acids. The CDR3 coding sequence is TGTGCCAGCAGTTACGGCAGAGCCTATGGCTACACCTTC. Residues: CASSYGRAYGYTF.

This clonotype was picked up a small number of times. The CDR3 reads CASSFRVARPYEQYF. For the CDR3, the DNA is TGTGCCAGCAGTTTTAGGGTAGCGCGACCCTACGAGCAGTACTTC. The chain is built from TRBV27 and TRBJ2-7; possible D gene TRBD2, 5 bases. V was cut by 3 bases and J by 2 bases, with 14 bases left in between. This CDR3 has 15 residues. The germline V gene has CDR1 MNHEY and CDR2 SMNVEV (reference sequence).

This CDR3 is CASSLNGRRVYEQYF. CDR3 nucleotides: TGTGCCAGCAGCTTAAATGGCAGGAGGGTTTACGAGCAGTACTTC. This chain joins TRBV7-3 and TRBJ2-7; tentatively, D is TRBD2 (6 bases). Germline CDR1 is SGHTA and CDR2 is FQGTGA. The CDR3 length is 15 residues. V was cut by 1 base and J by 4 bases, with 14 bases left in between.

V and J are TRBV6-5 and TRBJ1-5; D is unresolved. Between the trimmed V and J ends, which lost 8 bases and 3 bases, there was a span of 5 bases. The germline V gene has CDR1 MNHEY and CDR2 SVGAGI. This CDR3 has 11 amino acids. In nucleotides, the CDR3 is TGTGCCAGCGGGGTCAATCAGCCCCAGCATTTT. This codes for CASGVNQPQHF.

A few counts support this clonotype. The CDR3 nucleotides read TGTGCCAGCAGCCCCGGTCGCGGCTTCGGAGAGACCCAGTACTTC. Translation gives CASSPGRGFGETQYF. The V gene is TRBV25-1, the J gene TRBJ2-5; D gene uncertain. V was clipped by 6 bases and J by 4 bases, with 18 bases between them. CDR1 and CDR2 (germline): MGHDK, SYGVNS. The CDR3 has 15 residues.

This rearrangement joins TRBV29-1 to TRBJ2-7, with 9 bases lining up with TRBD2. The trim removed 5 bases at V and 2 bases at J, leaving 10 bases unmatched. The CDR3 loop spans 15 amino acids. Germline V gene lookup returns CDR1 SQVTM and CDR2 ANQGSEA. The CDR3 spells CSVKDSAGGPYEQYF. The CDR3 bases are TGCAGCGTTAAGGACTCAGCGGGAGGCCCCTACGAGCAGTACTTC.

In its sample, this clonotype was seen many times. The rearrangement joins TRBV4-3 to TRBJ2-3; D possibly corresponds to TRBD2 (5 bases). The CDR3 length is 13 residues. Per the germline V gene, CDR1 is LGHNA and CDR2 is YSLEER. Between the trimmed V and J ends, which lost 0 bases and 6 bases, there was a span of 7 bases. The CDR3 is CASSQDSGDTQYF. DNA of the CDR3: TGCGCCAGCAGCCAAGACTCGGGGGATACGCAGTATTTT.

This clonotype was found a few times. Here the CDR3 DNA reads TGCGCCAGCAGCCAATGGGGGGGCGATGAGCAGTTCTTC. Encoded protein: CASSQWGGDEQFF. This chain joins TRBV4-3 and TRBJ2-1; D might be TRBD2 (7 bases). Germline V gives CDR1 LGHNA, CDR2 YSLEER. The V gene lost 2 bases and the J gene lost 8 bases, with 10 bases spanning the gap. The CDR3 has 13 amino acids.

In nucleotides, the CDR3 is TGCGCCAGCCGACCCTACAGTAGCTCTGGAAACACCATATATTTT. Protein sequence: CASRPYSSSGNTIYF. The chain combines TRBV5-1 with TRBJ1-3; D not certain. Germline V lookup: CDR1 SGHRS, CDR2 YFSETQ. Trimming took 7 bases from V and 0 from J, leaving 14 bases between them. This CDR3 has 15 amino acids.

A few counts support this clonotype. The J gene is TRBJ1-5, the V gene TRBV6-1, with D tentatively TRBD1 (5 bases). V was clipped by 0 bases and J by 6 bases, with 9 bases between them. The CDR3 consists of 14 residues. Germline V gene sequence: CDR1 MNHNS, CDR2 SASEGT. CDR3 sequence (DNA): TGTGCCAGCAGTGAAGCAGGGGCGGGTCAGCCCCAGCATTTT. This encodes CASSEAGAGQPQHF.

This clonotype was found many times. The J gene is TRBJ2-3, the V gene TRBV24-1; 7 bases fit TRBD2. The CDR3 totals 20 residues. Germline V gene lookup returns CDR1 KGHDR and CDR2 SFDVKD. V lost 1 base to trimming and J lost 4 bases; unmatched junction nucleotides: 19. This CDR3 reads CATSDFGDGGGPGFADTQYF. CDR3 sequence (DNA): TGTGCCACCAGTGATTTTGGGGACGGGGGAGGGCCTGGTTTCGCAGATACGCAGTATTTT.

This clonotype has more than one count but fewer than ten. The chain carries TRBV6-2 or TRBV6-3 and TRBJ2-1; D remains ambiguous. Germline CDR1 and CDR2: MNHEY and SVGEGT. Between the trimmed V and J ends, which lost 8 bases and 4 bases, there was a span of 12 bases. The CDR3 runs to 13 residues. CDR3 DNA sequence: TGTGCCAGCTGTCAGTTAGGGTACAATGAGCAGTTCTTC. Protein product: CASCQLGYNEQFF.

This clonotype was seen only once. The V call is TRBV7-4, the J call TRBJ2-2; perhaps TRBD2 as D (5 bases). Trimming shortened V by 5 bases and J by 3 bases, and 16 bases separated the two germline ends. This CDR3 has 16 amino acids. CDR1 and CDR2 (germline): SGHVT, SQSDAQ. CDR3 sequence: CASSLGSTRDTGELFF. DNA for the CDR3: TGTGCCAGCAGCCTAGGGTCCACTAGGGACACCGGGGAGCTGTTTTTT. Filled out from reference TRBV7-4 and TRBJ2-2, the complete variable domain reads GAGVSQSPRYKVAKRGRDVALRCDSISGHVTLYWYRQTLGQGSEVLTYSQSDAQRDKSGRPSGRFSAERPERSVSTLKIQRTEQGDSAVYLCASSLGSTRDTGELFFGEGSRLTVL.

The J gene is TRBJ2-5, the V gene TRBV11-2; a possible D gene is TRBD2 (6 bases). V shed 3 bases and J shed 5 bases, with 25 bases lying between them. Looked up from germline, CDR1 is SGHAT and CDR2 is FQNNGV. CDR3 length: 18 amino acids. CDR3 sequence reads: CASSFSTLGRRVRETQYF. The DNA for the CDR3 is TGTGCCAGCAGCTTCTCAACGTTGGGTCGGAGGGTAAGGGAGACCCAGTACTTC.

The sample holds a few counts of this clonotype. The chain employs TRBV25-1 and TRBJ2-5; the D is unclear. Trimming removed 9 bases from V and 5 bases from J, with 7 bases in between. CDR3 length equals 10 residues. CDR1 is MGHDK, CDR2 SYGVNS, per germline. The CDR3 spells CASFGETQYF. The CDR3 DNA reads as TGTGCCAGTTTTGGTGAGACCCAGTACTTC. The entire variable domain, with the rest obtained from reference TRBV25-1 and TRBJ2-5, is as follows: EADIYQTPRYLVIGTGKKITLECSQTMGHDKMYWYQQDPGMELHLIHYSYGVNSTEKGDLSSESTVSRIRTEHFPLTLESARPSHTSQYLCASFGETQYFGPGTRLLVL.

This clonotype has ten or more counts. The V gene is TRBV6-6, the J gene TRBJ1-1; a possible D gene is TRBD1 (5 bases). This CDR3 region has 13 residues. V was cut by 2 bases and J by 5 bases, with 9 bases left in between. Germline values: CDR1 MNHNY, CDR2 SVGAGI (reference sequence). The CDR3 DNA sequence: TGTGCCAGCAGTTACGGGGGGGGGACTGAAGCTTTCTTT. Amino acids: CASSYGGGTEAFF.

The chain couples TRBV15 to TRBJ2-5; D is unresolved. This CDR3 has 16 amino acids. CDR1 is LNHNV, CDR2 YYDKDF, per germline (reference sequence). Trimming took off 2 bases at V and 1 base at J, with 14 bases between the two ends. Written as DNA, the CDR3 is TGTGCCACCAGCAGATCACGTCAGGTCTTCCAAGAGACCCAGTACTTC. Translated: CATSRSRQVFQETQYF.

This clonotype was observed a few times. The CDR3 DNA sequence: TGTGCCAGTAATATAGGACAGGGGGAGCTGTTTTTT. Translated: CASNIGQGELFF. This sequence joins TRBV6-5 and TRBJ2-2; possible D gene TRBD1, 6 bases. Germline V gives CDR1 MNHEY, CDR2 SVGAGI. The length of the CDR3 is 12 residues. V was pared by 9 bases and J by 8 bases, with 13 bases between.

The gene calls are TRBV10-2 and TRBJ2-1, with TRBD2 identical over 9 bases. Germline V gene lookup returns CDR1 WSHSY and CDR2 SAAADI. The length of the CDR3 is 13 residues. Germline trimming cut 7 bases from V and 5 bases from J; bases unmatched to any gene: 3. The CDR3 protein is CASKTSGNNEQFF. CDR3 sequence (DNA): TGCGCCAGCAAGACTAGCGGCAACAATGAGCAGTTCTTC.

This clonotype was seen only a few times. The V and J genes are TRBV6-5 and TRBJ2-1; 9 bases fit TRBD2. CDR3 length: 16 residues. V lost 2 bases, J lost 5 bases, and 7 bases stayed unmatched. CDR1 and CDR2 from the germline V gene are MNHEY and SVGAGI. The DNA of the CDR3 is TGTGCCAGCAGTTACGGCCTAGCGGGACTTCACAATGAGCAGTTCTTC. This codes for CASSYGLAGLHNEQFF.

V gene TRBV11-1 combines with J gene TRBJ2-3; 10 bases are a match to TRBD2. Germline CDR1 and CDR2: SGHAT and FQDESV (reference sequence). The CDR3 is 17 residues long. V lost 4 bases to trimming and J lost 2 bases; unmatched junction nucleotides: 9. CDR3 loop: CASSSNPLAGITDTQYF. CDR3 nucleotide sequence: TGTGCCAGCAGCTCGAACCCACTAGCGGGGATCACAGATACGCAGTATTTT.

The chain carries TRBV9 and TRBJ1-1, with D unresolved. Germline V gene lookup returns CDR1 SGDLS and CDR2 YYNGEE. The CDR3 loop spans 13 amino acids. The V end lost 0 bases, the J end lost 4 bases, and 7 bases lay between the germline ends. Written as DNA, the CDR3 is TGTGCCAGCAGCGTAGCTGGGAGCACTGAAGCTTTCTTT. Its protein is CASSVAGSTEAFF.

This clonotype was counted a few times. The chain has TRBV4-1 and TRBJ1-3; 7 positions agree with TRBD1. Germline CDR1 is MGHRA and CDR2 is YSYEKL. Trimming took 3 bases from V and 2 from J; bases not matched to a gene: 10. The CDR3 contains 17 residues. CDR3 coding DNA: TGCGCCAGCAGCCACTTGACAGGGATGACGGCTGGAAACACCATATATTTT. Protein: CASSHLTGMTAGNTIYF.

This chain connects TRBV4-3 to TRBJ2-7, with D tentatively TRBD2 (7 bases). Germline V gene data show CDR1 as LGHNA and CDR2 as YSLEER. The CDR3 runs to 16 residues. Trimming left V 1 base short and J 3 bases short, with 16 bases between. DNA of the CDR3: TGCGCCAGCAGCCAAGTTAGGGGGGGCCTTGGCTACGAGCAGTACTTC. It yields the protein CASSQVRGGLGYEQYF.

Only a few counts were recorded for this clonotype. The V gene is TRBV19, the J gene TRBJ2-3, with 8 nucleotides matching TRBD2. The CDR3 is 14 residues long. CDR1 is LNHDA, CDR2 SQIVND, per germline (reference sequence). Trimming at V came to 8 bases and at J to 2 bases, leaving 6 bases not matched to a gene. The CDR3 reads CASSYSGTTDTQYF. The CDR3 DNA follows: TGTGCCAGTTCCTATAGCGGGACCACAGATACGCAGTATTTT. The full variable domain, with the rest looked up from reference TRBV19 and TRBJ2-3, is DGGITQSPKYLFRKEGQNVTLSCEQNLNHDAMYWYRQDPGQGLRLIYYSQIVNDFQKGDIAEGYSVSREKKESFPLTVTSAQKNPTAFYLCASSYSGTTDTQYFGPGTRLTVL.

The CDR3 protein is CASSLYAEKPGYTF. The DNA of the CDR3 is TGCGCCAGCAGCTTGTATGCAGAGAAGCCTGGCTACACCTTC. V gene TRBV5-1 combines with J gene TRBJ1-2; D is unresolved. V lost 1 base, J lost 7 bases, and 14 bases lay in between. The CDR3 length is 14 residues. Per germline, CDR1 SGHRS and CDR2 YFSETQ.

This clonotype was detected only a few times. The gene calls are TRBV12-3 or TRBV12-4 and TRBJ2-7; 9 positions match TRBD1. CDR3 length: 16 residues. The ends lost 5 bases at V and 3 bases at J; junction bases unmatched: 11. Here the CDR3 DNA reads TGTGCCAGCAGTCAGACACCGGGACAGGGCAACTACGAGCAGTACTTC. Translated, it gives CASSQTPGQGNYEQYF.

This clonotype was observed a handful of times. This sequence joins TRBV28 and TRBJ2-7, with TRBD1 as a possible D gene (6 bases). V dropped 3 bases and J dropped 5 bases, with 14 bases sitting between them. This CDR3 has 14 amino acids. Per the germline V gene, CDR1 is MDHEN and CDR2 is SYDVKM. The CDR3 DNA sequence: TGTGCCAGCAGTTTTCCCAGAACAGGGAACGAGCAGTACTTC. Encoded protein: CASSFPRTGNEQYF. The whole variable domain, filled in from reference TRBV28 and TRBJ2-7, reads DVKVTQSSRYLVKRTGEKVFLECVQDMDHENMFWYRQDPGLGLRLIYFSYDVKMKEKGDIPEGYSVSREKKERFSLILESASTNQTSMYLCASSFPRTGNEQYFGPGTRLTVT.

V and J are TRBV24-1 and TRBJ2-1; D may match TRBD1 or TRBD2 (6 bases each). The CDR3 runs to 13 residues. CDR1 KGHDR and CDR2 SFDVKD come from the germline V gene. With 4 bases removed from V and 7 bases from J, the gap between germline ends came to 10 bases. The CDR3 sequence: CATSDTGRNEQFF. The CDR3, as DNA: TGTGCCACCAGTGACACAGGGAGGAATGAGCAGTTCTTC.